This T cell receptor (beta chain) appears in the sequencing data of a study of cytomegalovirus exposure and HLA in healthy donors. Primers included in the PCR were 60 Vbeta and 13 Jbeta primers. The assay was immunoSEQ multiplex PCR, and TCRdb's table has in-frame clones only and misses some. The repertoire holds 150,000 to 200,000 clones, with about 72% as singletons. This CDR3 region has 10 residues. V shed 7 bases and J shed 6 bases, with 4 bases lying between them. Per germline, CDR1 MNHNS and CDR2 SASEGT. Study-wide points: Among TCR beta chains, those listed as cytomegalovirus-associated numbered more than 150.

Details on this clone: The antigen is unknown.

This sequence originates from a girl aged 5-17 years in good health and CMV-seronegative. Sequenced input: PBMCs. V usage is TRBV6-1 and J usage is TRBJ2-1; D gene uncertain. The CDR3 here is CASTFNEQFF. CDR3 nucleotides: TGTGCCAGCACTTTCAATGAGCAGTTCTTC.